The clone carrying this T cell receptor (beta chain) was observed at least ten times. Its antigen is still unknown. These data originate in a study of T cell repertoires in cytomegalovirus infection. The overall study: Through public TCR beta signatures, both CMV infection and matching HLA type were indicated.

TCRdb re-called the reads through MiXCR, storing one row per CDR3 protein. Here the sample spans approximately 500,000 distinct CDR3 sequences, roughly 29% being singletons. The study, taken as a whole, reports: The response measured ex vivo was dominated by TCR beta clonotypes (HLA-C-restricted and CMV-specific).

CDR1 is SGHVS and CDR2 is FQNEAQ in the germline V gene. V was pared by 5 bases and J by 3 bases, with 8 bases between. The CDR3 is made up of 12 amino acids. This clonotype was obtained from a human donor in good health (CMV status not recorded). Some clones in this sample may be carry-over from other donors' samples. The sequenced sample consisted of PBMCs. This chain uses TRBV7-8 with TRBJ2-7; the D is unclear. The CDR3 DNA reads TGTGCCAGCAGCCTGGAGAACTACGAGCAGTACTTC. Translated: CASSLENYEQYF.